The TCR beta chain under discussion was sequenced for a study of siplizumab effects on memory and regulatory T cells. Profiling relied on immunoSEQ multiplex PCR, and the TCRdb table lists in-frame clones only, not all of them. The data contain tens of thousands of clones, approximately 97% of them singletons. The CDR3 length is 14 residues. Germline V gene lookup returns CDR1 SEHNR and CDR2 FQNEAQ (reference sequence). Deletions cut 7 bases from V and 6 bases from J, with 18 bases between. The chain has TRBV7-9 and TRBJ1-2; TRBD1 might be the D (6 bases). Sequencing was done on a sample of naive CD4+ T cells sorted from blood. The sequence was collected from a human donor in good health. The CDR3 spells CASTRIGGSDGYTF. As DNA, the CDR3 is TGTGCCAGCACCCGGATAGGGGGTAGTGATGGCTACACCTTC.